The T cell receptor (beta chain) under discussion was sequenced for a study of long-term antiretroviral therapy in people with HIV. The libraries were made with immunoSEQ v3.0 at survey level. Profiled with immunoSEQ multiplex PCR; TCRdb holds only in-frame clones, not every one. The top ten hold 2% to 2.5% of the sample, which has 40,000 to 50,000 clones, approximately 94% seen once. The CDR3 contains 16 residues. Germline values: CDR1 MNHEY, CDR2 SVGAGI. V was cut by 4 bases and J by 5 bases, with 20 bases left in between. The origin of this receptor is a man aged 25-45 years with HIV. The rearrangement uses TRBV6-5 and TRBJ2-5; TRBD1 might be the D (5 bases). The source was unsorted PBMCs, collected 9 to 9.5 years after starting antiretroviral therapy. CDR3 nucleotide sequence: TGTGCCAGCAGTTTAACCACGGGCTTCAAGGGGGAGACCCAGTACTTC. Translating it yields CASSLTTGFKGETQYF.